This T cell receptor beta chain was observed in a study of blood T cell repertoires in COVID-19. Study background: Acute-phase and convalescent COVID-19 samples originated in the United States, Italy and Spain. From T cells, B-cell-depleted T cells, or PBMCs came the material, which was cDNA or gDNA.

Original processing notes: Estimates of nucleated cell counts were drawn from the amplification of reference gene primers. Profiling relied on immunoSEQ multiplex PCR, and the TCRdb table lists in-frame clones only, not all of them. V and J calls and clone size are given by that table; D and trimming were obtained from the DNA. Among approximately 150,000 clones listed, roughly 87% were seen once. Germline V gene sequence: CDR1 SGHAT, CDR2 FQNNGV. There are 15 residues in the CDR3. V gave up 1 base and J gave up 5 bases, with 14 bases separating them. Clinical history reported by participants formed the basis on which cohorts were assigned.

The clonotype comes from a human donor with acute COVID-19. The donor label of this sample is uncertain. Sequenced material: PBMCs or T cells enriched from blood (not recorded which). The genes are TRBV11-2 and TRBJ1-2; D is perhaps TRBD1 (5 bases). Here the CDR3 DNA reads TGTGCCAGCAGCTTAGGCCAGGGAATAGGGTATGGCTACACCTTC. It specifies CASSLGQGIGYGYTF.